These 2 T cell receptor beta chains were sequenced from one sample in a study of blood T cell repertoires in COVID-19. The method was immunoSEQ multiplex PCR; TCRdb's version includes in-frame clones alone and lacks a portion of them. The table has about 250,000 clones, 85% to 90% seen once; the top ten hold around 1.8%. Sequencing input: PBMCs or T cells enriched from blood (not recorded which). The receptors come from a man aged 35 to 55 who had recovered from COVID-19.

The chain combines TRBV28 with TRBJ1-2, with a tentative D call TRBD1 (6 bases). CDR3 length: 13 residues. Germline lookup yields CDR1 MDHEN and CDR2 SYDVKM. Trimming took 5 bases from V and 8 from J, leaving 15 bases between them. CDR3 sequence (DNA): TGTGCCAGCAGTCCCACAGGGCTGGTCGGCTACACCTTC. Protein sequence: CASSPTGLVGYTF.

This clone came up once. The J gene is TRBJ1-5, the V gene TRBV7-8, with 7 bases that match TRBD1. With 4 bases clipped from V and 5 bases from J, the junction kept 11 bases outside the gene matches. The germline V gene encodes CDR1 SGHVS and CDR2 FQNEAQ. CDR3 length equals 16 residues. This chain's CDR3 is CASSSRQGLSDQPQHF. The CDR3 DNA is TGTGCCAGCAGCTCCCGACAGGGCCTTTCTGATCAGCCCCAGCATTTT.